This T cell receptor beta chain was found in a study of cytomegalovirus exposure and HLA in healthy donors. The PCR made use of 60 Vbeta and 13 Jbeta primers. Generated by immunoSEQ multiplex PCR, the TCRdb table keeps only in-frame clones and is missing some. The sample contains over 110,000 clones, over 75% of which appear only once. V lost 0 bases and J lost 6, with 12 bases in between. Germline CDR1 reads PRHDT; CDR2 reads FYEKMQ (reference sequence). The CDR3 is 15 residues long. Donors had nominal health at sampling but likely had unrecorded immune exposures. General study results and limits: Prior analysis indicated that the majority of TCR beta V segments exhibited productivity approximately 90% or approximately 30% of the time. Donor immune exposure was known only as CMV serostatus.

The sample holds a few counts of this clone. Antigen specificity is unknown. Sequencing was performed on PBMCs. This TCR was recovered from a male donor in good health and CMV-seronegative. The chain carries TRBV13 and TRBJ1-5; D is possibly TRBD1 (5 bases). Here the CDR3 reads CASSLGGPGPQPQHF. CDR3 bases: TGTGCCAGCAGCTTAGGGGGCCCAGGGCCTCAGCCCCAGCATTTT. Together with reference TRBV13 and TRBJ1-5, the CDR3 gives the full variable domain: AAGVIQSPRHLIKEKRETATLKCYPIPRHDTVYWYQQGPGQDPQFLISFYEKMQSDKGSIPDRFSAQQFSDYHSELNMSSLELGDSALYFCASSLGGPGPQPQHFGDGTRLSIL.